Presented here are 28 T cell receptor beta chains from one specimen sequenced in a study of beta chain features in type 1 diabetes. The study reverse transcribed the entire isolated RNA, so it sequenced expressed TCRB transcripts. Generated by immunoSEQ multiplex PCR, the TCRdb table keeps only in-frame clones and is missing some. The data hold around 140,000 clones, with about 10% observed a single time. Specimen: naive CD4+ T cells from blood. The receptors shown here come from a man between 18 and 35 years old in good health.

There are a few counts of this clone. V is TRBV30 and J is TRBJ1-4; weak D call: TRBD1 (5 bases). Germline lookup yields CDR1 GTSNPN and CDR2 SVGIG (reference sequence). This CDR3 contains 12 residues. Trimming left V 4 bases short and J 5 bases short, with 8 bases between. The DNA for the CDR3 is TGTGCCTGGACTACAGGAAATGAAAAACTGTTTTTT. It yields the protein CAWTTGNEKLFF.

V gene TRBV2 combines with J gene TRBJ2-2, with D maybe TRBD1 (6 bases). Per germline, CDR1 SNHLY and CDR2 FYNNEI. Trimming cost V 6 bases and J 1 base, with 6 bases left between them. The CDR3 runs to 13 residues. CDR3 sequence reads: CASRGQNTGELFF. CDR3 coding DNA: TGTGCCAGCAGGGGACAGAACACCGGGGAGCTGTTTTTT.

This clone was detected many times. The rearrangement links TRBV7-7 to TRBJ2-2; TRBD1 agrees at 9 bases. Trimming removed 3 bases from V and 3 bases from J; junction bases left unmatched: 2. Germline CDR1 and CDR2: SSHAT and FNYEAQ (reference sequence). The CDR3 covers 15 residues. The CDR3 spells CASSLRTGDTGELFF. The CDR3, as DNA: TGTGCCAGCAGCTTGAGGACAGGGGACACCGGGGAGCTGTTTTTT.

This clone came up a few times. V and J are TRBV19 and TRBJ2-1, with a weak D call TRBD1 (6 bases). The germline CDR1 and CDR2 sequences are LNHDA and SQIVND (reference sequence). This CDR3 region has 15 residues. The V end lost 3 bases, the J end lost 4 bases, and 13 bases lay between the germline ends. The CDR3 here is CASSMSRDNYNEQFF. CDR3 DNA: TGTGCCAGTAGTATGTCTAGGGACAATTACAATGAGCAGTTCTTC. The entire variable domain, with the rest obtained from reference TRBV19 and TRBJ2-1, is as follows: DGGITQSPKYLFRKEGQNVTLSCEQNLNHDAMYWYRQDPGQGLRLIYYSQIVNDFQKGDIAEGYSVSREKKESFPLTVTSAQKNPTAFYLCASSMSRDNYNEQFFGPGTRLTVL.

This clone was observed a few times. The gene calls are TRBV19 and TRBJ2-7; 9 bases are a match to TRBD1. The CDR3 extends over 15 amino acids. The J segment lost 2 bases and the V segment lost 9 bases, leaving 11 bases of the junction unmatched. The germline V gene has CDR1 LNHDA and CDR2 SQIVND (reference sequence). CDR3 sequence (DNA): TGTGCCAGCTCCTTAGATCGACAGGGGGCCTACGAGCAGTACTTC. Its protein is CASSLDRQGAYEQYF.

This clone appeared a few times. The chain uses TRBV7-2 and TRBJ1-2, with D unresolved. There are 13 residues in the CDR3. Trimming took 0 bases from V and 3 from J, leaving 5 bases between them. Germline V lookup: CDR1 SGHTA, CDR2 FQGNSA. CDR3 DNA: TGTGCCAGCAGCTTAGCAGAGGACTATGGCTACACCTTC. Protein sequence: CASSLAEDYGYTF.

The chain combines TRBV7-9 with TRBJ1-5; D unresolved. Looked up from germline, CDR1 is SEHNR and CDR2 is FQNEAQ (reference sequence). CDR3 length equals 15 residues. V lost 1 base to trimming and J lost 4 bases, with 11 bases between them. CDR3: CASSLGIFGNQPQHF. CDR3 sequence (DNA): TGTGCCAGCAGCTTAGGAATTTTCGGGAATCAGCCCCAGCATTTT. The whole variable domain, remainder taken from reference TRBV7-9 and TRBJ1-5, is DTGVSQNPRHKITKRGQNVTFRCDPISEHNRLYWYRQTLGQGPEFLTYFQNEAQLEKSRLLSDRFSAERPKGSFSTLEIQRTEQGDSAMYLCASSLGIFGNQPQHFGDGTRLSIL.

This chain uses TRBV19 with TRBJ1-5, with a tentative D call TRBD1 (6 bases). The length of the CDR3 is 17 residues. V shed 5 bases and J shed 3 bases, with 20 bases lying between them. CDR1 is LNHDA, CDR2 SQIVND, per germline (reference sequence). As DNA, the CDR3 is TGTGCCAGTAGTGCCTTCCCTACAGGGAGTGACAATCAGCCCCAGCATTTT. Translating it yields CASSAFPTGSDNQPQHF. Based on the CDR3 plus reference TRBV19 and TRBJ1-5, the full variable domain is DGGITQSPKYLFRKEGQNVTLSCEQNLNHDAMYWYRQDPGQGLRLIYYSQIVNDFQKGDIAEGYSVSREKKESFPLTVTSAQKNPTAFYLCASSAFPTGSDNQPQHFGDGTRLSIL.

Many counts were recorded for this clone. The chain couples TRBV6-6 to TRBJ2-1; no clear D gene. The CDR3 contains 12 residues. Germline loops: CDR1 MNHNY, CDR2 SVGAGI (reference sequence). The germline V and J ends were trimmed by 5 bases and 4 bases, with 6 bases remaining between them. The CDR3 loop reads CASSLLYNEQFF. CDR3 DNA: TGTGCCAGCAGTCTACTATACAATGAGCAGTTCTTC.

The V gene is TRBV7-8, the J gene TRBJ2-3; possibly TRBD2 for D (6 bases). This CDR3 spans 16 amino acids. Germline CDR1 reads SGHVS; CDR2 reads FQNEAQ. V lost 4 bases to trimming and J lost 3 bases, with 17 bases between them. The CDR3 here is CASSWSGTPGTDTQYF. The CDR3 DNA follows: TGTGCCAGCAGCTGGTCCGGGACTCCGGGGACAGATACGCAGTATTTT.

The V and J genes are TRBV15 and TRBJ2-3, with D perhaps matching TRBD1 (5 bases). CDR1 LNHNV and CDR2 YYDKDF come from the germline V gene (reference sequence). The CDR3 runs 14 residues. V was cut by 0 bases and J by 4 bases, with 8 bases left in between. Here the CDR3 DNA reads TGTGCCACCAGCAGAGATCGACAGCCAGATACGCAGTATTTT. Protein: CATSRDRQPDTQYF.

This sequence joins TRBV5-1 and TRBJ2-2, with D tentatively TRBD1 (6 bases). The CDR3 is 16 residues long. The V gene's germline CDR1 is SGHRS and CDR2 YFSETQ. The germline V and J ends were trimmed by 4 bases and 0 bases, with 13 bases remaining between them. The CDR3 DNA sequence: TGCGCCAGCAGCGCCTCCGGGACACCGAACACCGGGGAGCTGTTTTTT. This codes for CASSASGTPNTGELFF.

The J gene is TRBJ2-3, the V gene TRBV5-1, with D perhaps TRBD2 (5 bases). CDR3 length: 14 amino acids. Germline V lookup: CDR1 SGHRS, CDR2 YFSETQ. Trimming cost V 0 bases and J 3 bases, with 8 bases left between them. The chain's CDR3 is CASSLGLATDTQYF. CDR3 bases: TGCGCCAGCAGCTTGGGGTTAGCGACAGATACGCAGTATTTT.

The sample holds a few counts of this clone. The chain joins TRBV7-2 to TRBJ1-5; a possible D gene is TRBD1 (5 bases). Germline assignment: CDR1 SGHTA and CDR2 FQGNSA. V lost 3 bases, J lost 6 bases, and 15 bases lay in between. CDR3 length equals 15 residues. DNA for the CDR3: TGTGCCAGCAGCTTGGGCCTCGGGGGGACTCAGCCCCAGCATTTT. It translates to CASSLGLGGTQPQHF.

The rearrangement joins TRBV4-2 to TRBJ2-5; 8 bases match TRBD2. Germline-derived CDR1 and CDR2 are LGHNA and YNFKEQ. The CDR3 spans 16 residues. V dropped 1 base and J dropped 1; count of bases not matched to a gene: 5. The CDR3 loop is CASSQVKRGLQETQYF. CDR3 DNA: TGTGCCAGCAGCCAAGTGAAGCGGGGGCTCCAAGAGACCCAGTACTTC.

The genes are TRBV11-2 and TRBJ1-2, with 8 bases identical to TRBD1. CDR1 and CDR2 (germline): SGHAT, FQNNGV. The CDR3 loop spans 14 amino acids. The V segment lost 5 bases and the J segment 4 bases; nucleotides outside the gene matches: 6. In nucleotides, the CDR3 is TGTGCCAGCAGCGTATCAACAGGGGGCTATGGCTACACCTTC. It is translated as CASSVSTGGYGYTF. Together with reference TRBV11-2 and TRBJ1-2, the CDR3 gives the full variable domain: EAGVAQSPRYKIIEKRQSVAFWCNPISGHATLYWYQQILGQGPKLLIQFQNNGVVDDSQLPKDRFSAERLKGVDSTLKIQPAKLEDSAVYLCASSVSTGGYGYTFGSGTRLTVV.

This clone appeared a few times. The chain carries TRBV7-9 and TRBJ2-3, with D possibly matching TRBD1 (6 bases). Deletions cut 4 bases from V and 3 bases from J, with 23 bases between. The CDR3 covers 18 residues. The germline V gene encodes CDR1 SEHNR and CDR2 FQNEAQ (reference sequence). CDR3: CASSSTGLRHVITDTQYF. CDR3 DNA sequence: TGTGCCAGCAGCTCAACAGGGCTCCGTCACGTTATAACAGATACGCAGTATTTT.

The table lists this clone with a few counts. The chain couples TRBV5-4 to TRBJ2-3; weak D call: TRBD2 (5 bases). Trimming cost V 0 bases and J 6 bases, with 11 bases left between them. This CDR3 contains 14 residues. Germline assignment: CDR1 SGHNT and CDR2 YYREEE (reference sequence). The CDR3 DNA sequence: TGTGCCAGCAGCTTGGTTAGCCCGGGGGATACGCAGTATTTT. Translated, it gives CASSLVSPGDTQYF.

This chain joins TRBV27 and TRBJ1-6; tentatively, D is TRBD1 (6 bases). V was shortened by 11 bases and J by 5 bases, with 10 bases between the two germline ends. This CDR3 has 12 residues. Germline V gene data show CDR1 as MNHEY and CDR2 as SMNVEV (reference sequence). DNA for the CDR3: TGTGCCTCCCGGGACAATAATTCACCCCTCCACTTT. Protein product: CASRDNNSPLHF.

The V and J genes are TRBV5-1 and TRBJ2-2; D not resolved. The germline V gene encodes CDR1 SGHRS and CDR2 YFSETQ. The CDR3 has 13 amino acids. Trimming cost V 7 bases and J 3 bases, with 10 bases left between them. The CDR3 DNA sequence: TGCGCCAGCGTCGGGTCATACACCGGGGAGCTGTTTTTT. It translates to CASVGSYTGELFF.

This clone came up a few times. J is TRBJ2-7 and V is TRBV19; 7 bases are a match to TRBD2. This CDR3 contains 14 residues. Trimming cost V 5 bases and J 4 bases; bases outside gene matches: 8. CDR1 is LNHDA, CDR2 SQIVND, per germline (reference sequence). The CDR3 sequence: CASSVRDYQYEQYF. Here the CDR3 DNA reads TGTGCCAGTAGTGTTCGGGACTACCAATACGAGCAGTACTTC.

This clone was seen a few times. The V call is TRBV11-2, the J call TRBJ2-3; 8 bases align to TRBD2. V shed 5 bases, J shed 0 bases, and the junction held 4 bases outside the gene matches. Germline V CDR1 and CDR2: SGHAT, FQNNGV. This CDR3 region has 15 residues. CDR3 bases: TGTGCCAGCAGCCCTCCGGGGGGGAGCACAGATACGCAGTATTTT. This gives the protein CASSPPGGSTDTQYF.

CDR3 DNA: TGTGCCAGTAGTATAGATCGTCCAGGGGCCGGGGCCAACGTCCTGACTTTC. Translation: CASSIDRPGAGANVLTF. The V gene is TRBV19, the J gene TRBJ2-6; a weak D match, TRBD1 (6 bases). The germline CDR1 and CDR2 sequences are LNHDA and SQIVND (reference sequence). CDR3 length equals 17 residues. Trimming left V 0 bases short and J 4 bases short, with 13 bases between.

The sample holds a few counts of this clone. The chain is built from TRBV7-2 and TRBJ2-1; no firm D call. This CDR3 contains 14 residues. Germline V gene data show CDR1 as SGHTA and CDR2 as FQGNSA. Trimming shortened V by 6 bases and J by 4 bases, and 13 bases separated the two germline ends. CDR3 DNA sequence: TGTGCCAGCAGAAAAGAGTACGGTTACAATGAGCAGTTCTTC. Protein product: CASRKEYGYNEQFF.

This clone occurred a few times. The chain couples TRBV5-1 to TRBJ1-1; D gene ambiguous. The germline gives CDR1 SGHRS, CDR2 YFSETQ. The CDR3 covers 14 residues. With 4 bases removed from V and 4 bases from J, the gap between germline ends came to 14 bases. The CDR3 protein is CASSTGPPSTEAFF. DNA for the CDR3: TGCGCCAGCAGCACGGGTCCTCCGTCCACTGAAGCTTTCTTT.

The V call is TRBV15, the J call TRBJ1-4; 11 nucleotides agree with TRBD1. The junction had 5 bases not matched to a gene; V was cut back by 5 bases and J by 6 bases. Germline CDR1 LNHNV, CDR2 YYDKDF (reference sequence). The CDR3 sequence is 15 residues long. CDR3 amino acids: CATSPRTGGYEKLFF. DNA for the CDR3: TGTGCCACCAGCCCGAGGACAGGGGGCTATGAAAAACTGTTTTTT.

The chain combines TRBV7-9 with TRBJ1-2; D is undetermined. Per the germline V gene, CDR1 is SEHNR and CDR2 is FQNEAQ (reference sequence). CDR3 length equals 15 residues. V lost 0 bases, J lost 8 bases, and 16 bases lay in between. In DNA, the CDR3 is TGTGCCAGCAGCTTAGCGTCGGAGGGATATGGCGGCTACACCTTC. Encoded protein: CASSLASEGYGGYTF.

This chain joins TRBV6-5 and TRBJ2-5; possibly TRBD2 for D (6 bases). CDR3 size: 12 residues. V lost 2 bases and J 10 bases, leaving 11 bases between the germline ends. CDR1 and CDR2 (germline): MNHEY, SVGAGI. DNA for the CDR3: TGTGCCAGCAGTTACGAGGGACTTGACCAGTACTTC. Protein sequence: CASSYEGLDQYF.